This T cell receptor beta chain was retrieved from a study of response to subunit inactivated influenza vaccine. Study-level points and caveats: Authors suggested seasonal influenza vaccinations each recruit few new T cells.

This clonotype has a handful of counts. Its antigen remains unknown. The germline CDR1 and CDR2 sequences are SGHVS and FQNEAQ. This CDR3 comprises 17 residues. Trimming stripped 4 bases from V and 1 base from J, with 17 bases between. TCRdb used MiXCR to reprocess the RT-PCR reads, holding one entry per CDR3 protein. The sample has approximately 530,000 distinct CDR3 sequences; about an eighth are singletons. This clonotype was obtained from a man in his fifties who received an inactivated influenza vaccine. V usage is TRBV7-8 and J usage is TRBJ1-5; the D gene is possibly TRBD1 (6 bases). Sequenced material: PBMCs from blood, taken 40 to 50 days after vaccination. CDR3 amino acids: CASSSNSGDWSNQPQHF. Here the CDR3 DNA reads TGTGCCAGCAGCTCAAACTCAGGGGATTGGAGCAATCAGCCCCAGCATTTT.